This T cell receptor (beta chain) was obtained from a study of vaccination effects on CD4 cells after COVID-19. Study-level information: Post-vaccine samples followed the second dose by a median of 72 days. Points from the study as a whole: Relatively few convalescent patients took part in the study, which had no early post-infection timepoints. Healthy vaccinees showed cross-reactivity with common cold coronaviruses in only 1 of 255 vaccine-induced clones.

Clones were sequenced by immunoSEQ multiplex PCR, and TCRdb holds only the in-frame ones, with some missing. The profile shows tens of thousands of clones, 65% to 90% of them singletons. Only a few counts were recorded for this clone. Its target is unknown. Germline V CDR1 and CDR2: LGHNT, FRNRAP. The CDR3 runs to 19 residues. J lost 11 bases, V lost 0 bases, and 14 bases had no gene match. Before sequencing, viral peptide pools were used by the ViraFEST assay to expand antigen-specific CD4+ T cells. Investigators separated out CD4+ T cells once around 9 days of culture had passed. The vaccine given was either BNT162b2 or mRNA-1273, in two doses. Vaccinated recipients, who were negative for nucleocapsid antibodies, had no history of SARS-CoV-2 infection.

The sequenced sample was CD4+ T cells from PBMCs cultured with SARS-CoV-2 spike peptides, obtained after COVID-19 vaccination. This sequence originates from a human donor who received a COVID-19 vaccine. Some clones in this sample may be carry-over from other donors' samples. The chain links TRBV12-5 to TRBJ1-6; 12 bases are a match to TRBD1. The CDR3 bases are TGTGCTAGTGGTTTGGTACGAGGGGGGACAGGGGGCGATCGGGCACCCCTCCACTTT. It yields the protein CASGLVRGGTGGDRAPLHF. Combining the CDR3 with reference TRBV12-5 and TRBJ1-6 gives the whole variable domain DARVTQTPRHKVTEMGQEVTMRCQPILGHNTVFWYRQTMMQGLELLAYFRNRAPLDDSGMPKDRFSAEMPDATLATLKIQPSEPRDSAVYFCASGLVRGGTGGDRAPLHFGNGTRLTVT.